A selection of T cell receptor beta chains follows, all from one sample in a study of shared T cell receptors in the human thymus. Repertoires were generated with immunoSEQ multiplex PCR, while TCRdb's copy carries only in-frame clones and drops some. The sample consists of hundreds of thousands of clones, 88% of them appearing once. These data also featured in a second study, about human thymus T cells.

The sample was thymocytes. The receptors here all came from a boy younger than two with a congenital heart defect. The CDR3 runs from the conserved cysteine through the conserved F or W. A D gene is named only where the DNA matches it firmly. Size values are once, few and many counts, or a class for expanded clones, and some rows have none.

TRBV9	TRBJ2-1	.	16	TRBD2	CASSALLAGEGNEQFF	TGTGCCAGCAGCGCCCTACTAGCGGGAGAAGGGAATGAGCAGTTCTTC
TRBV10-2	TRBJ2-1	.	16	TRBD2	CASSDRPTSEGNEQFF	TGCGCCAGCAGTGACCGACCGACTAGCGAGGGCAATGAGCAGTTCTTC
TRBV27	TRBJ2-3	.	14	TRBD2	CAVKVGAGADTQYF	TGTGCCGTAAAGGTCGGGGCGGGAGCAGATACGCAGTATTTT
TRBV7-9	TRBJ2-3	once	18	TRBD1	CASSLVRSGQEYTDTQYF	TGTGCCAGCAGCTTAGTGCGGAGCGGACAGGAGTACACAGATACGCAGTATTTT
TRBV28	TRBJ2-7	.	17	TRBD2	CASSLLGGTWSYYEQYF	TGTGCCAGCAGTCTTTTGGGAGGGACCTGGAGCTACTACGAGCAGTACTTC
TRBV5-1	TRBJ2-1	.	15	.	CASSLALGRKNEQFF	TGCGCCAGCAGCTTGGCTCTCGGGAGAAAGAATGAGCAGTTCTTC
TRBV18	TRBJ2-4	.	19	TRBD2	CASSPLASGSLLAKNIQYF	TGTGCCAGCTCACCACTGGCTAGCGGGAGCCTTTTAGCCAAAAACATTCAGTACTTC
TRBV30	TRBJ1-1	.	12	.	CAWRGLNTEAFF	TGTGCCTGGAGGGGGCTGAACACTGAAGCTTTCTTT
TRBV7-8	TRBJ2-6	.	15	.	CASSLGGSGANVLTF	TGTGCCAGCAGCTTAGGCGGCTCTGGGGCCAACGTCCTGACTTTC
TRBV11-2	TRBJ2-3	.	12	.	CASSLMSGPQYF	TGTGCCAGCAGCTTAATGAGCGGGCCGCAGTATTTT
TRBV28	TRBJ2-7	.	16	TRBD1	CASSFQTGGSSYEQYF	TGTGCCAGCAGTTTCCAAACAGGGGGTAGCTCCTACGAGCAGTACTTC
TRBV5-1	TRBJ2-3	.	15	.	CASSLGGDLTDTQYF	TGCGCCAGCAGCTTGGGGGGAGACCTCACAGATACGCAGTATTTT
TRBV5-4	TRBJ1-1	few	14	TRBD1	CASSSDRGSTEAFF	TGTGCCAGCAGCTCGGACAGGGGGTCCACTGAAGCTTTCTTT
TRBV27	TRBJ1-1	.	18	TRBD1	CASSSETGDRGTNTEAFF	TGTGCCAGCAGTTCCGAAACGGGGGACAGGGGGACGAACACTGAAGCTTTCTTT
TRBV10-3	TRBJ2-3	.	17	.	CAISAMWRKSGTDTQYF	TGTGCCATCAGTGCCATGTGGCGGAAGTCAGGCACAGATACGCAGTATTTT
TRBV10-3	TRBJ1-2	.	13	.	CAITEDRGYGYTF	TGTGCCATCACCGAGGACAGAGGCTATGGCTACACCTTC
TRBV19	TRBJ1-3	.	19	.	CASSIGGELRRGTDNTIYF	TGTGCCAGTAGTATTGGGGGGGAGCTGCGGCGCGGAACCGATAACACCATATATTTT
TRBV27	TRBJ2-3	.	15	.	CASSPLAPQPDTQYF	TGTGCCAGCAGCCCTTTAGCGCCTCAGCCAGATACGCAGTATTTT
TRBV2	TRBJ1-1	once	14	.	CASSLGGGNTEAFF	TGTGCCAGCAGCCTAGGAGGAGGGAACACTGAAGCTTTCTTT
TRBV28	TRBJ2-7	.	14	TRBD2	CASRGAGGPYEQYF	TGTGCCAGCAGGGGGGCGGGAGGGCCCTACGAGCAGTACTTC
TRBV4-2	TRBJ2-7	.	15	TRBD2	CASSQSAGRKDEQYF	TGTGCCAGCAGCCAATCAGCGGGAAGAAAGGACGAGCAGTACTTC
TRBV7-9	TRBJ2-6	.	14	.	CASSPVSWANVLTF	TGTGCCAGCAGCCCCGTCTCCTGGGCCAACGTCCTGACTTTC
TRBV29-1	TRBJ2-1	.	14	TRBD1	CSVRGQADYNEQFF	TGCAGCGTACGCGGACAGGCCGACTACAATGAGCAGTTCTTC
TRBV15	TRBJ2-1	once	15	.	CATSRHGTPYNEQFF	TGTGCCACCAGCAGACACGGGACACCTTACAATGAGCAGTTCTTC
TRBV6-5	TRBJ2-7	.	14	.	CASSPRNSGNEQYF	TGTGCCAGCAGTCCGAGGAATTCAGGGAACGAGCAGTACTTC
TRBV6-6	TRBJ2-5	.	16	.	CASSYSGGERQETQYF	TGTGCCAGCAGTTACTCAGGCGGGGAACGCCAAGAGACCCAGTACTTC
TRBV29-1	TRBJ2-1	once	18	.	CSVEDGGSNHPKDNEQFF	TGCAGCGTTGAAGATGGTGGTAGCAACCACCCAAAGGACAATGAGCAGTTCTTC
TRBV7-9	TRBJ1-3	.	16	.	CASSLDGYSAGNTIYF	TGTGCCAGCAGCTTAGACGGTTATTCGGCTGGAAACACCATATATTTT
TRBV25-1	TRBJ2-7	.	14	.	CASSTPSRSYEQYF	TGTGCCAGCAGTACGCCTTCTAGGTCCTACGAGCAGTACTTC
TRBV4-3	TRBJ1-5	.	15	.	CASSQDSLSNQPQHF	TGCGCCAGCAGCCAAGACAGTCTTAGCAATCAGCCCCAGCATTTT
TRBV19	TRBJ2-2	.	19	TRBD1	CASSPIGRDRRSNTGELFF	TGTGCCAGTAGTCCGATTGGGCGGGACAGGCGATCCAACACCGGGGAGCTGTTTTTT